A single sample is the source of the 18 T cell receptor beta chains below, sequenced in a study of neurological immune-mediated disorders. Described time point: longitudinal time-point 2. From the 5' RACE reads, TCRdb called clonotypes with MiXCR, one entry per CDR3 protein. In the table there are about 80,000 distinct CDR3 sequences, 5% to 6% of which are singletons. Sequenced: PBMCs. All receptors come from a woman aged 55 to 70 with multiple sclerosis.

This clonotype was observed a few times. This may come from a read error, since a much larger clone is one base off. The chain carries TRBV5-1 and TRBJ2-7; tentative D call: TRBD2 (6 bases). Germline loops: CDR1 SGHRS, CDR2 YFSETQ. The CDR3 consists of 14 residues. The V and J ends lost 2 bases and 5 bases respectively, with 14 bases between them. CDR3 nucleotide sequence: TGCGCCAGCAGCTTAGGAGGGAACCTCAACGAGCAGTACTTC. Amino acids: CASSLGGNLNEQYF.

As for this clonotype: A much bigger clone sits one base away, suggesting this may be a read error. V usage is TRBV20-1 and J usage is TRBJ1-1, with D hard to call. V gave up 1 base and J gave up 4 bases, with 16 bases separating them. The length of the CDR3 is 15 residues. Germline assignment: CDR1 DFQATT and CDR2 SNEGSKA (reference sequence). This chain's CDR3 is CSARVWGKGGTEAFF. In DNA form, the CDR3 reads TGCAGTGCTAGAGTGTGGGGAAAGGGCGGCACTGAAGCTTTCTTT.

This clonotype was recorded a few times. The V gene is TRBV5-1, the J gene TRBJ2-3, with 11 bases matching TRBD2. The CDR3 runs 17 residues. Trimming cost V 5 bases and J 0 bases; bases outside gene matches: 8. Germline V lookup: CDR1 SGHRS, CDR2 YFSETQ. The CDR3 loop reads CASRERLAGPSTDTQYF. The CDR3 DNA is TGCGCCAGCAGGGAGAGACTAGCGGGGCCGAGCACAGATACGCAGTATTTT.

This clonotype was counted at least ten times. This chain joins TRBV7-9 and TRBJ2-5; D is undetermined. CDR1 and CDR2 from the germline V gene are SEHNR and FQNEAQ (reference sequence). The CDR3 sequence is 15 residues long. V was pared by 6 bases and J by 2 bases, with 16 bases between. The CDR3 sequence is CASSPPVLQQETQYF. CDR3 DNA sequence: TGTGCCAGCAGTCCCCCGGTCCTCCAACAAGAGACCCAGTACTTC.

This clonotype was seen repeatedly, ten times or more. The CDR3 DNA follows: TGCAGTGCTAGTAGCCCACAGGGGCTTTCTTTTGAGCAGTACTTC. It is translated as CSASSPQGLSFEQYF. J is TRBJ2-7 and V is TRBV20-1; 7 nucleotides line up with TRBD1. V was clipped by 3 bases and J by 7 bases; unmatched bases: 15. The CDR3 loop spans 15 amino acids. CDR1 and CDR2 (germline): DFQATT, SNEGSKA (reference sequence).

This clonotype was counted many times. The rearrangement uses TRBV5-1 and TRBJ2-1, with D perhaps matching TRBD2 (6 bases). Between the trimmed V and J ends, which lost 0 bases and 7 bases, there was a span of 14 bases. Germline V gene data show CDR1 as SGHRS and CDR2 as YFSETQ. The CDR3 extends over 15 amino acids. The CDR3 spells CASSLGQGGLNEQFF. The CDR3 DNA reads TGCGCCAGCAGCTTGGGGCAGGGAGGTTTGAATGAGCAGTTCTTC. Full variable domain (outside the CDR3, taken from reference TRBV5-1 and TRBJ2-1): KAGVTQTPRYLIKTRGQQVTLSCSPISGHRSVSWYQQTPGQGLQFLFEYFSETQRNKGNFPGRFSGRQFSNSRSEMNVSTLELGDSALYLCASSLGQGGLNEQFFGPGTRLTVL.

This clonotype appeared many times. V is TRBV25-1 and J is TRBJ2-1; 9 bases agree with TRBD1. The germline V gene has CDR1 MGHDK and CDR2 SYGVNS. Trimming removed 6 bases from V and 6 bases from J; junction bases left unmatched: 9. This CDR3 spans 15 amino acids. The CDR3 here is CASRKQGAITNEQFF. CDR3 DNA sequence: TGTGCCAGCAGGAAACAGGGGGCGATTACCAATGAGCAGTTCTTC.

The chain couples TRBV5-1 to TRBJ1-2; a possible D gene is TRBD1 (6 bases). The V end was cut by 4 bases, the J end by 9 bases, with 16 bases between. Germline V gene lookup returns CDR1 SGHRS and CDR2 YFSETQ. The CDR3 contains 13 residues. Written as DNA, the CDR3 is TGCGCCAGCAGCGGCGAGGACAGAATGAGCTACACCTTC. Its translation: CASSGEDRMSYTF.

V gene TRBV9 combines with J gene TRBJ2-5; no clear D. CDR3 length equals 14 residues. V was shortened by 0 bases and J by 5 bases, with 11 bases between the two germline ends. Germline assignment: CDR1 SGDLS and CDR2 YYNGEE. DNA of the CDR3: TGTGCCAGCAGCGTAGCTCTCAGTAGGGAGACCCAGTACTTC. Translating gives CASSVALSRETQYF.

This clonotype was seen many times. The chain is built from TRBV12-3 or TRBV12-4 and TRBJ1-5; D ambiguous. The CDR3 has 15 amino acids. Trimming removed 3 bases at V and 6 bases at J, with 15 bases between. CDR3 sequence reads: CASSFFPGLGQPQHF. The CDR3 DNA follows: TGTGCCAGCAGTTTTTTTCCCGGATTAGGTCAGCCCCAGCATTTT.

This clonotype was recorded many times. The V and J genes are TRBV5-6 and TRBJ2-5; the match to TRBD1 covers 7 bases. The V segment lost 5 bases and the J segment 5 bases; nucleotides outside the gene matches: 12. This CDR3 has 15 amino acids. Germline assignment: CDR1 SGHDT and CDR2 YYEEEE. In DNA form, the CDR3 reads TGTGCCAGCAGGGAACTGGGACAGTCAACGGAGACCCAGTACTTC. This gives the protein CASRELGQSTETQYF.

This clonotype was seen repeatedly, ten times or more. The rearrangement uses TRBV7-2 and TRBJ2-2, with D possibly being TRBD1 or TRBD2 (6 bases each). Trimming took off 3 bases at V and 4 bases at J, with 12 bases between the two ends. Germline V gene sequence: CDR1 SGHTA, CDR2 FQGNSA. This CDR3 is built from 15 residues. This chain's CDR3 is CASSFWGASTGELFF. DNA for the CDR3: TGTGCCAGCAGCTTTTGGGGGGCCTCCACCGGGGAGCTGTTTTTT.

Ten or more counts support this clonotype. V gene TRBV29-1 combines with J gene TRBJ2-2, with 11 bases lining up with TRBD2. The CDR3 extends over 15 amino acids. Germline V gives CDR1 SQVTM, CDR2 ANQGSEA. The V segment lost 3 bases and the J segment 7 bases; nucleotides outside the gene matches: 7. In DNA, the CDR3 is TGCAGCGTTGATTATGGGACTAGCGGCGGCGGGGAGCTGTTTTTT. Residues: CSVDYGTSGGGELFF.

Ten or more counts support this clonotype. The chain links TRBV5-6 to TRBJ1-3; weak D call: TRBD1 (6 bases). Germline CDR1 is SGHDT and CDR2 is YYEEEE. This CDR3 comprises 15 residues. V was shortened by 6 bases and J by 0 bases, with 13 bases between the two germline ends. CDR3 amino acids: CASNVRGPSGNTIYF. The CDR3 coding sequence is TGTGCCAGCAACGTCAGGGGCCCCTCTGGAAACACCATATATTTT.

This clonotype was counted many times. This chain connects TRBV7-9 to TRBJ1-1; D might be TRBD1 (5 bases). This CDR3 has 12 residues. Trimming removed 7 bases from V and 4 bases from J, with 10 bases in between. Per germline, CDR1 SEHNR and CDR2 FQNEAQ (reference sequence). CDR3 sequence (DNA): TGTGCCAGCATCACCGGGGGCACTGAAGCTTTCTTT. Translation gives CASITGGTEAFF.

This clonotype was counted many times. The chain employs TRBV20-1 and TRBJ2-5; 11 nucleotides agree with TRBD1. CDR1 and CDR2 from the germline V gene are DFQATT and SNEGSKA (reference sequence). This CDR3 region has 13 residues. Trimming at V came to 5 bases and at J to 5 bases, leaving 4 bases not matched to a gene. The CDR3 reads CSAGQGASETQYF. In DNA, the CDR3 is TGCAGTGCTGGACAGGGGGCTAGTGAGACCCAGTACTTC.

This clonotype was seen repeatedly, ten times or more. The V and J genes are TRBV9 and TRBJ2-2; TRBD1 matches 7 bases. The CDR3 is made up of 17 amino acids. J lost 5 bases, V lost 0 bases, and 10 bases had no gene match. Germline V gene sequence: CDR1 SGDLS, CDR2 YYNGEE. CDR3 DNA: TGTGCCAGCAGCGTAGCTCAGACAGGGTTGGGGACCGGGGAGCTGTTTTTT. Translated, it gives CASSVAQTGLGTGELFF.

This clonotype came up many times. The chain has TRBV5-6 and TRBJ2-3, with unresolved D. CDR1 is SGHDT and CDR2 is YYEEEE in the germline V gene. The V end lost 5 bases, the J end lost 0 bases, and 13 bases lay between the germline ends. This CDR3 comprises 15 residues. CDR3 nucleotides: TGTGCCAGCAGTCCTATCGGATCTAGCACAGATACGCAGTATTTT. It is translated as CASSPIGSSTDTQYF.